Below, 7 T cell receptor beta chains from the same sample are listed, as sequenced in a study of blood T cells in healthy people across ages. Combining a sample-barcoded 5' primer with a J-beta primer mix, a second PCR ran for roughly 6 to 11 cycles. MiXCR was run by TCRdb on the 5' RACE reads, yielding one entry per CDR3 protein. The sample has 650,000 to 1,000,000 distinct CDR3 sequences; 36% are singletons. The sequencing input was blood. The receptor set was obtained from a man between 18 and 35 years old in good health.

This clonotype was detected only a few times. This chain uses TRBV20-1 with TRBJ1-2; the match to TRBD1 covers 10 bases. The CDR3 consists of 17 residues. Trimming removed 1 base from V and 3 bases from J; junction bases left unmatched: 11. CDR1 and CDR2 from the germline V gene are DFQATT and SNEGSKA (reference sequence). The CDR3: CSARAARDRGWYYGYTF. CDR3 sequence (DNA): TGCAGTGCTAGAGCCGCCCGGGACAGGGGATGGTACTATGGCTACACCTTC.

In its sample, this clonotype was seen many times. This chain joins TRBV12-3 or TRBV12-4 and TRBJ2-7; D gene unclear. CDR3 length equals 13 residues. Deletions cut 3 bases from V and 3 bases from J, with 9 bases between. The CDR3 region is CASSLAVDYEQYF. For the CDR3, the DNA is TGTGCCAGCAGTTTGGCCGTCGACTACGAGCAGTACTTC.

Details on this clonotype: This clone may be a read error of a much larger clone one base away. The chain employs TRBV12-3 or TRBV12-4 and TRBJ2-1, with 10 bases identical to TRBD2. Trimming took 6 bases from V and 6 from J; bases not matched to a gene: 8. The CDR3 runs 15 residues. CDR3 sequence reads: CASSPGLAEGNEQFF. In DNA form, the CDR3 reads TGTGCCAGCAGCCCTGGACTAGCGGAGGGCAATGAGCAGTTCTTC.

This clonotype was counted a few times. The CDR3 spells CASSDMNTQYF. In DNA, the CDR3 is TGTGCCAGCAGCGACATGAATACGCAGTATTTT. The chain employs TRBV9 and TRBJ2-3; no reliable D call. The CDR3 contains 11 residues. Trimming left V 3 bases short and J 7 bases short, with 6 bases between. Germline CDR1 and CDR2: SGDLS and YYNGEE. Together with reference TRBV9 and TRBJ2-3, the CDR3 gives the full variable domain: DSGVTQTPKHLITATGQRVTLRCSPRSGDLSVYWYQQSLDQGLQFLIQYYNGEERAKGNILERFSAQQFPDLHSELNLSSLELGDSALYFCASSDMNTQYFGPGTRLTVL.

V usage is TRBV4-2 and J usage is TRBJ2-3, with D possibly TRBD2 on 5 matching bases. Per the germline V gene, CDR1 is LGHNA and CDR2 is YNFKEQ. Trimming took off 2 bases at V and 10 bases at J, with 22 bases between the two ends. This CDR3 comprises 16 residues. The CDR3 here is CASSQSDRTALIAQYF. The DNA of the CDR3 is TGTGCCAGCAGCCAATCGGATCGGACTGCCTTAATAGCGCAGTATTTT.

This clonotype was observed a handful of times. Here the CDR3 DNA reads TGTGCCAGCAGTGAGAGCGGGGGCGGGTACAATGAGCAGTACTTC. It yields the protein CASSESGGGYNEQYF. The chain is built from TRBV25-1 and TRBJ2-7; 8 nucleotides line up with TRBD2. Germline V gives CDR1 MGHDK, CDR2 SYGVNS. The CDR3 consists of 15 residues. Trimming at V came to 3 bases and at J to 7 bases, leaving 11 bases not matched to a gene.

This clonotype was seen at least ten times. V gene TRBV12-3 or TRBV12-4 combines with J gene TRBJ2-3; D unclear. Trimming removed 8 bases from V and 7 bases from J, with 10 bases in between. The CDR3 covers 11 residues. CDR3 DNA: TGTGCCAGCGGGCGGATGAATACGCAGTATTTT. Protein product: CASGRMNTQYF.